Below, 10 T cell receptor beta chains from the same sample are listed, as sequenced in a study of Graves' ophthalmopathy and Graves' hyperthyroidism. Amplification of the TCR beta CDR3 regions used RNA transcripts (as template). The workflow started with a first-round RT-PCR run with HTBI primers and then moved on to a second-round multiplex PCR. TCRdb ran MiXCR on the multiplex PCR reads and lists one entry per CDR3 protein. The sample comprises about 370,000 distinct CDR3 sequences, about 18% of which are singletons, and 2.4% rests with the top ten. Input material: peripheral blood. These TCRs come from an adult woman with stable Graves' hyperthyroidism.

V and J are TRBV7-6 and TRBJ2-2; D is undetermined. Per the germline V gene, CDR1 is SGHVS and CDR2 is FNYEAQ. The CDR3 consists of 16 residues. Trimming cost V 3 bases and J 1 base, with 12 bases left between them. CDR3 protein: CASSFAGSGNTGELFF. CDR3 nucleotide sequence: TGTGCCAGCAGCTTCGCTGGGTCAGGGAACACCGGGGAGCTGTTTTTT.

The rearrangement joins TRBV6-1 to TRBJ2-7; the D is unclear. Germline loops: CDR1 MNHNS, CDR2 SASEGT. This CDR3 has 13 residues. The V gene lost 5 bases and the J gene lost 3 bases, with 11 bases spanning the gap. The CDR3 nucleotides are TGTGCCAGCAGTCGTCTAACAGTCTACGAGCAGTACTTC. Protein: CASSRLTVYEQYF.

V gene TRBV6-1 combines with J gene TRBJ2-5; no definite D call. CDR1 is MNHNS and CDR2 is SASEGT in the germline V gene. Trimming removed 7 bases at V and 7 bases at J, with 10 bases between. The CDR3 has 11 amino acids. The CDR3 sequence is CASKSSWTQYF. The CDR3 bases are TGTGCCAGCAAGTCGAGTTGGACCCAGTACTTC.

This clonotype has a count of ten or more. The chain uses TRBV10-3 and TRBJ1-1; no definite D call. V lost 10 bases to trimming and J lost 11 bases, with 26 bases between them. The CDR3 is 14 residues long. Per the germline V gene, CDR1 is ENHRY and CDR2 is SYGVKD. The CDR3 bases are TGTGCCACCCAGGAGGGCAGACTCCCTCCGCGGGCTTTCTTT. It is translated as CATQEGRLPPRAFF.

Ten or more counts support this clonotype. The rearrangement joins TRBV4-1 to TRBJ1-5, with D maybe TRBD1 (5 bases). The CDR3 length is 13 residues. Trimming shortened V by 8 bases and J by 4 bases, and 12 bases separated the two germline ends. Germline CDR1 MGHRA, CDR2 YSYEKL. CDR3 residues: CASRGAGNQPQHF. The CDR3 nucleotides read TGCGCCAGCCGTGGGGCAGGGAATCAGCCCCAGCATTTT.

The chain carries TRBV6-1 and TRBJ1-1; a weak D match, TRBD1 (5 bases). V gave up 5 bases and J gave up 6 bases, with 22 bases separating them. CDR1 and CDR2 from the germline V gene are MNHNS and SASEGT. The CDR3 totals 16 residues. CDR3 loop: CASSTFGTKLFPEAFF. CDR3 nucleotides: TGTGCCAGCAGTACATTCGGGACGAAGTTGTTCCCTGAAGCTTTCTTT.

The sample holds many counts of this clonotype. The CDR3 sequence: CASSSGLAEALTYEQYF. Here the CDR3 DNA reads TGTGCCAGCAGTTCCGGACTAGCGGAGGCACTTACCTACGAGCAGTACTTC. The rearrangement links TRBV6-2 or TRBV6-3 to TRBJ2-7, with 10 nucleotides matching TRBD2. CDR1 MNHEY and CDR2 SVGEGT come from the germline V gene. There are 17 residues in the CDR3. V shed 4 bases, J shed 2 bases, and the junction held 11 bases outside the gene matches.

The chain has TRBV4-1 and TRBJ2-3; 12 bases line up with TRBD2. Per germline, CDR1 MGHRA and CDR2 YSYEKL. CDR3 size: 17 residues. J was trimmed by 2 bases and V by 4 bases; bases with no gene match: 7. The CDR3 is CASSRLGLAGSTDTQYF. The DNA of the CDR3 is TGCGCCAGCAGCCGACTCGGACTAGCGGGGTCCACAGATACGCAGTATTTT.

This clonotype has ten or more counts. The DNA of the CDR3 is TGTGCCATTAAGGACAGATCGAACACCGGGGAGCTGTTTTTT. Protein product: CAIKDRSNTGELFF. This rearrangement joins TRBV6-1 to TRBJ2-2; tentative D call: TRBD1 (6 bases). Germline loops: CDR1 MNHNS, CDR2 SASEGT. The CDR3 sequence is 14 residues long. V lost 10 bases and J 0 bases, leaving 12 bases between the germline ends.

This clonotype was recorded a few times. This sequence joins TRBV11-2 and TRBJ2-3; 14 nucleotides agree with TRBD2. The CDR3 has 15 amino acids. The germline V gene encodes CDR1 SGHAT and CDR2 FQNNGV. V was pared by 3 bases and J by 4 bases, with 0 bases of the junction left unmatched. The CDR3 reads CASSLTSGRADTQYF. DNA of the CDR3: TGTGCCAGCAGCTTGACTAGCGGGAGGGCAGATACGCAGTATTTT. The whole variable domain, remainder taken from reference TRBV11-2 and TRBJ2-3, is EAGVAQSPRYKIIEKRQSVAFWCNPISGHATLYWYQQILGQGPKLLIQFQNNGVVDDSQLPKDRFSAERLKGVDSTLKIQPAKLEDSAVYLCASSLTSGRADTQYFGPGTRLTVL.